This T cell receptor (beta chain) is drawn from a study of blood T cell repertoires in COVID-19. The CDR3 spans 15 residues. V dropped 1 base and J dropped 4 bases, with 13 bases sitting between them. Per germline, CDR1 SGHTA and CDR2 FQGNSA. Profiling relied on immunoSEQ multiplex PCR, and the TCRdb table lists in-frame clones only, not all of them. This repertoire shows about 200,000 clones, more than 75% found once; its top ten account for roughly 6%. Sequenced input: peripheral blood. This sequence originates from a man aged 35-49 years with active or convalescent COVID-19. The chain recombines TRBV7-2 with TRBJ1-1; unclear D gene. This chain's CDR3 is CASSLVARGSTEAFF. CDR3 in DNA: TGTGCCAGCAGCTTAGTTGCCCGAGGGAGCACTGAAGCTTTCTTT.